The entry below gives a single TCR beta chain sequence along with its context. Its cognate antigen has yet to be identified. The germline gene is not matched at one end of the junction; a read error may be the cause. Patients chosen for sequencing had shown expansion of CD8+CD57+ cells by flow cytometry. Every patient had severe acquired aplastic anemia, diagnosed using the International Study of Aplastic Anemia and Agranulocytosis and Camitta criteria. At the time blood was sampled, none of the patients had received any therapy. The study deep-sequenced TCR repertoires of sorted CD4+ and CD8+ blood T cells from severe aplastic anemia patients and healthy subjects. Patients were enrolled in the USA under clinicaltrials.gov protocols 00001620, 01623167, 00001397, 00071045, 00081523 and 00961064. Ficoll-Paque density gradient centrifugation was used to isolate peripheral blood mononuclear cells. Before DNA extraction, CD4+ and CD8+ T cells were sorted by FACS or by magnetic beads.

Profiling of TCR beta VDJ combinations and CDR3 sequences used genomic DNA as the template. An Illumina HiSeq 2000 was the platform used for TCR repertoire sequencing. The original pipeline was this. TRBV/TRBJ rearrangement plots, CDR3 size and DJ length profiles, and Simpson's diversity index were used to assess repertoires. The most abundant DNA sequence in the deep sequencing data was taken as the immunodominant clone. CDR3 amino acid sequences were checked for sharing between subjects and were compared against published repertoires and the VDJdb database. In-frame beta chains were kept once TCRdb had trimmed the public reads at Q25 with fastp and called clones with MiXCR. CDR3 protein sequences are deduplicated, and each keeps its most common genes and DNA. The V and J calls come from TCRdb's annotation, not from the publication. This sample lists 200,000 to 250,000 distinct CDR3 sequences; more than 55% were detected once. The biggest ten clones account for roughly 61% of the sample.

The data belong to a study of CD8+CD57+ T cells in acquired aplastic anemia (dated by TCRdb to the late 2010s). Turning to the overall study: On average, sorted CD4+ and CD8+ cells yielded 3.2 ug of extracted DNA, with a range of about 0.17 to 27.4 ug. CD8+CD57+ expansion was defined as a frequency above the mean frequency observed in healthy subjects.

In the germline V gene (reference sequence), CDR1 corresponds to SEHNR and CDR2 to FQNEAQ. CDR3 length: 18 amino acids, cysteine to phenylalanine. The only DNA kept is the CDR3, 54 bases in frame from the first base. General study outcomes and caveats: CD8+ Simpson's diversity did not differ significantly between patients and healthy controls (P=0.060). Around 30 CD8+ CDR3 sequences were shared between patients and controls but appeared highly expressed in patients and within their immunodominant clones.

Specimen: sorted CD4+, CD8+, or CD8+CD57+ T cells (not recorded which) from PBMCs. The rearranged chain carries TRBV7-9 and TRBJ2-7; the junction holds 10 bases that match TRBD1. The TCR was taken from a human donor with aplastic anemia. Read as DNA, the sequence is TGCGCCAGCAGCAAGACCAAAAGCGGGACAGGGGAAACCTACGAGCAGTACTTC. This encodes CASSKTKSGTGETYEQYF.